This T cell receptor beta chain was identified during a study of PD-L1 blockade in urothelial cancer (TCRdb year 2017). For the wider study: All patients started therapy in about 2014 and received atezolizumab 1,200 mg intravenously every 3 weeks. Blood samples were analyzed 3 weeks after the start of treatment (second dose) and 6 weeks after the start of treatment. Pretreatment tumor samples and matched peripheral blood, collected serially before and after atezolizumab treatment, underwent TCR sequencing. Patients had an ECOG performance status of 0 or 1 and had received between 0 and 3 prior chemotherapy regimens. Durable clinical benefit meant progression-free survival longer than 6 months, and TCR features were also tested against progression-free and overall survival. In the same patients, pretreatment tumors underwent whole exome sequencing and RNA sequencing in addition to TCR sequencing. The study, an exploratory multi-omic analysis, examined somatic, immune and clinical correlates of response to PD-L1 blockade with atezolizumab in urothelial cancer. Approximately 30 patients had pretreatment blood TCR-seq, roughly 25 had at least one posttreatment blood collection, and roughly 25 had tumor TCR-seq. Durable clinical benefit was achieved by nine patients and was not achieved by 20 patients. Blood samples gave a median of about 130,000 T cells and some 83,000 unique TCRs, with a median clonality of roughly 0.08. About nine tenths of the roughly 30 patients were males with bladder-origin urothelial cancer, and about 65% of the roughly 30 reported a prior smoking history. Overall results and qualifications from the work: Greater expansion of tumor-associated TCR clones in peripheral blood 3 weeks after the start of treatment was observed in patients with durable benefit (n ≈ 22, p = 0.022). A pretreatment peripheral blood TCR clonality below the median was linked to improved progression-free and overall survival. Small sample size (n of about 30) and many exploratory analyses mean the results are intended to be hypothesis-generating.

Synthetic TCR analog templates were spiked into each PCR so that absolute template abundance could be estimated from read counts. Using the immunoSEQ assay, TCRbeta CDR3 regions were amplified from genomic DNA with bias-controlled V and J gene primers. Rearranged TCRbeta segments were sequenced at approximately 20X coverage. Per the source publication's procedure: Clustering was used to correct sequencing errors, and CDR3s were annotated against IMGT so that V, D and J genes could be assigned. Only productive TCRbeta rearrangements were used in downstream analyses, excluding out-of-frame or stop-codon sequences. To compute clonality, Shannon entropy was normalized by the log of the number of unique productive sequences and then subtracted from one. Clones differing between time points or between blood and tumor were identified by Fisher's exact test with Benjamini-Hochberg correction at adjusted p below 0.01. TCRdb re-hosts the immuneACCESS table, in-frame sequences only. Its copies lack some clones; in the studies checked, an unresolved V gene accounts for under half of them, and the cause for the rest is not known. The DNA gave D and trimming, while V, J and clone size come from that table. This sample gives 80,000 to 95,000 clones in total; around 78% of them show up just once. The ten largest clones take up around 8% of the sample.

What the time point label conveys for this sample: peripheral blood 6 weeks after treatment start. The cohort included 25 to 35 patients with locally advanced or metastatic urothelial carcinoma who were treated at Memorial Sloan Kettering on a trial protocol. Peripheral blood mononuclear cells were collected pretreatment and during treatment, with between 1 and 8 total time points obtained per patient. The Qiagen DNeasy Blood extraction kit was used to purify genomic DNA from total PBMCs and tumor samples. Collected pretreatment and during treatment, PBMCs were isolated and stored as previously described. This clone was found a few times. The antigen it binds to is not known. Base qualities are not recorded, but no much larger clone differs from it by a single base. The sample consisted of PBMCs, taken around atezolizumab (anti-PD-L1) treatment. The receptor was derived from a man between 65 and 79 years old with urothelial cancer.

The DNA sequence is as follows: TGTGCCAGCAGCGTAGCGATAGGGGTAGACACTGAAGCTTTCTTT. Translated, it reads CASSVAIGVDTEAFF. The chain uses TRBV9 and TRBJ1-1; D gene: possibly TRBD1, on 5 matching bases. Trimming removed 0 bases from V and 3 bases from J, leaving 12 bases between the germline ends. Reading from cysteine to phenylalanine, the CDR3 counts 15 amino acids. Only the CDR3 portion is preserved as DNA: 45 bases, with reading frame beginning at the first base. CDR1 and CDR2 were assigned from the germline V gene as SGDLS and YYNGEE.